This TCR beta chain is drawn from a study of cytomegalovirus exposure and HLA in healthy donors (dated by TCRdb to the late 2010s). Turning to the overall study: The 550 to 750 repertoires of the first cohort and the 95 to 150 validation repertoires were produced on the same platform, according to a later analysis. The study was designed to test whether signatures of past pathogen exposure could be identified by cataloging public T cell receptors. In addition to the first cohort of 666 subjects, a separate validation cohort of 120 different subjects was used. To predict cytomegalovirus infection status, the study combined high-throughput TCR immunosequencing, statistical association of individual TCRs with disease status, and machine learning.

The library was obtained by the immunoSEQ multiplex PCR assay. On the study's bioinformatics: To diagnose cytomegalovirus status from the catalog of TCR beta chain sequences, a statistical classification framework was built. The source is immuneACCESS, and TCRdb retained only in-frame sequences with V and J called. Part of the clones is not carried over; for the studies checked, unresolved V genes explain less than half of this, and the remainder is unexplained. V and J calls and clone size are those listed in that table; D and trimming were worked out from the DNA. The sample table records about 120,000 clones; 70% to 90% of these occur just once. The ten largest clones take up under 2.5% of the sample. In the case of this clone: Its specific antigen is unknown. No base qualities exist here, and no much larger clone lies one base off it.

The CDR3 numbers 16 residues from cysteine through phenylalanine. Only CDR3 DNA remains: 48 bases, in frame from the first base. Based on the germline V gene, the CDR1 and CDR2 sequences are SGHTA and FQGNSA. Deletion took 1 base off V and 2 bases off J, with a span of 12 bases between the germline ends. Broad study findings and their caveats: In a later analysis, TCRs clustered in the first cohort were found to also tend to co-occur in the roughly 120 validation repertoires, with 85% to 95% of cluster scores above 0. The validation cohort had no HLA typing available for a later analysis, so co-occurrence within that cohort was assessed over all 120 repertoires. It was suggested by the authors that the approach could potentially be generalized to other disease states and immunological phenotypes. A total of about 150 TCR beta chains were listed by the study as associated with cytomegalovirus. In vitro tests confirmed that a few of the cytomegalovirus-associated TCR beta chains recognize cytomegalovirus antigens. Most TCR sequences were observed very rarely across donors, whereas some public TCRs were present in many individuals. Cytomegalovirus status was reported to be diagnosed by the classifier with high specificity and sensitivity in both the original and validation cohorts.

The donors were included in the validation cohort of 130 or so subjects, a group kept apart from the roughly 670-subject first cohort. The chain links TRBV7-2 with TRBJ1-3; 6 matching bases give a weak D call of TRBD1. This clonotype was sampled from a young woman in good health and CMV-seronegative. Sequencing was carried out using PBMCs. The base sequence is TGTGCCAGCAGCTTAGGGGGGCAGGGGACTGGAAACACCATATATTTT. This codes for CASSLGGQGTGNTIYF.